This T cell receptor (beta chain) appears in the sequencing data of a study of T cell changes during pregnancy in multiple sclerosis (dated by TCRdb to the late 2010s). Regarding the complete study: Changes in the T cell repertoire over the course of pregnancy were examined in this study in women with multiple sclerosis.

Library preparation used the immunoSEQ multiplex PCR assay. TCRdb stores this immuneACCESS table with in-frame sequences only. Part of the clones is absent; in the studies checked, under half of the shortfall reflects unresolved V genes, and no reason is known for the rest. This sample holds 60,000 to 65,000 clones; about nine tenths were observed only once. Roughly 1.4% of the sample belongs to the ten largest clones. Comment on this clone: Its specific antigen is unknown. The record has no base qualities; no much larger clone is one base away.

CDR1 MNHNS and CDR2 SASEGT were looked up in the germline V gene. CDR3 length: 14 amino acids, cysteine to phenylalanine. This entry keeps only the CDR3 DNA: 42 bases, framed from base 1. V loses 6 bases at its end and J loses 7 bases; junction bases beyond the gene matches: 8. The sequence was obtained from a female donor with multiple sclerosis, enrolled in a pregnancy study. The sequence joins TRBV6-1 to TRBJ1-5; 8 central nucleotides agree with TRBD1. Here the sequenced sample was peripheral blood, taken in the second trimester of pregnancy. The base sequence is TGTGCCAGCAGGGCCCAGGGGGCTGGGCAGCCCCAGCATTTT. It translates to CASRAQGAGQPQHF.